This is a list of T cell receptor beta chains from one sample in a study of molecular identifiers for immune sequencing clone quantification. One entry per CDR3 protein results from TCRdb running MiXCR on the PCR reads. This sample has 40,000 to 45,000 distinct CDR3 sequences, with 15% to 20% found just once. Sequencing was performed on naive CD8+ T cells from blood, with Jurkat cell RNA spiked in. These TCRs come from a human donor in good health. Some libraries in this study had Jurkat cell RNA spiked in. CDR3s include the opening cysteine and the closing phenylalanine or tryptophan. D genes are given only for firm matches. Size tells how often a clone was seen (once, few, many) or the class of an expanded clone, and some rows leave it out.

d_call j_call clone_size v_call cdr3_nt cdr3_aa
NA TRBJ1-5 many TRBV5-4 TGTGCCAGCAGCTTGGGAGGGGGGAGTCAGCCCCAGCATTTT CASSLGGGSQPQHF
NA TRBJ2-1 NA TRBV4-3 TGCGCCAGCAGCCAAGAAAATACCAATGAGCAGTTCTTC CASSQENTNEQFF
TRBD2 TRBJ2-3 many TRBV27 TGTGCCAGCAGTTTAGGACTAGCGGGAGGAGATACGCAGTATTTT CASSLGLAGGDTQYF
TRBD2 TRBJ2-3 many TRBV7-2 TGTGCCAGCAGCCTAGTGGGGGGGACTAGCGGGAGTAATACGCAGTATTTT CASSLVGGTSGSNTQYF
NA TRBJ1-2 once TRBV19 TGTGCCAGTTCGGACTATGGCTACACCTTC CASSDYGYTF
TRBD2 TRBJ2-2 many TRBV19 TGTGCCAGTAGTATTTATTCGGGAGGGATCGCCGGGGAGCTGTTTTTT CASSIYSGGIAGELFF
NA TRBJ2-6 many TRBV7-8 TGTGCCAGCAGCTTACGTTCAGGTGGGGCCAACGTCCTGACTTTC CASSLRSGGANVLTF
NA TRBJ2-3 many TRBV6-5 TGTGCCAGCAGTTCTACCACACACCTTTGGACCAGCACAGATACGCAGTATTTT CASSSTTHLWTSTDTQYF
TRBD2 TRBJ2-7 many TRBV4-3 TGCGCCAGCAGCCAAGATATGACTAGCCTCTACGAGCAGTACTTC CASSQDMTSLYEQYF
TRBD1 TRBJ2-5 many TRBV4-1 TGCGCCAGCAGCCAAGATGCCAGGGGGCAAGAGACCCAGTACTTC CASSQDARGQETQYF